The rows below give T cell receptor beta chains drawn from one sample of a study of blood T cell repertoires in COVID-19. Assay used: immunoSEQ multiplex PCR; TCRdb lists only in-frame clones, some missing. Found here are roughly 290,000 clones, around 90% of them singletons; the top ten hold about 7%. The sample consisted of peripheral blood. These receptors all stem from a young woman with COVID-19, enrolled during active disease. Both conserved end residues are trimmed from each CDR3.

V: TRBV9
CDR3: ASSLGQSNQPQH

V: TRBV28
CDR3: ASSSPAGGMYNEQF

V: TRBV18
CDR3: ASSPPSRSYEQY

V: TRBV30
CDR3: AWSSSGTVQETQY

V: TRBV5-1
CDR3: ASSNRGSGANVLT

V: TRBV14
CDR3: ASSQVKAGSNEQF

V: TRBV5-6
CDR3: ASSLMTGAEFPQH

V: TRBV29-1
CDR3: SVESGGGDTQY

V: TRBV9
CDR3: ASSVGSSTDTQY

V: TRBV7-3
CDR3: ASSLRGGRAKNIQY

V: TRBV5-5
CDR3: ASSSLSLETQY

V: TRBV13
CDR3: ASSLVTGSLAYEQY

V: TRBV6-5
CDR3: ASRVASSTDTQY

V: TRBV29-1
CDR3: STTAGYEQY

V: TRBV4-1
CDR3: ASSQEGSGSSPLH

V: TRBV7-3
CDR3: ASSPGTQTEAF

V: TRBV9
CDR3: ASSVEGTGLSGNTIY

V: TRBV9
CDR3: ASSGPAGWAYEQY

V: TRBV28
CDR3: ASSSWTGGGSNQPQH

V: TRBV5-1
CDR3: ASSGWDTAGYT

V: TRBV30
CDR3: AWSKGAMNTEAF

V: TRBV19
CDR3: ASSIPGTIGVGELF

V: TRBV7-3
CDR3: ASSLSAFTEAF

V: TRBV19
CDR3: ASSIFGTTSQETQY

V: TRBV4-3
CDR3: ASSQNRPDQPQH

V: TRBV6-5
CDR3: ASSYSTGAQETQY

V: TRBV5-5
CDR3: ASSLADGRETQY

V: TRBV2
CDR3: ASSLTGNQPQH

V: TRBV7-9
CDR3: ASSLVASLDGELF

V: TRBV6-6
CDR3: ASSSPTPGAGQPQH

V: TRBV7-3
CDR3: ASSLRSGVEQY

V: TRBV2
CDR3: ASSTSGTHLTNEQF